The clone carrying this T cell receptor (gamma chain) was counted ten times or more. Its matching antigen is unknown. Other DNA sequences in this specimen translate into the identical CDR3. These data belong to a study of γδ T cells in repeated Plasmodium falciparum infection. As for the study in general: Malaria-naive adults were infected with P. falciparum NF54 four times over approximately 600 days. General study findings and limits: Donors in Mali lived in a small rural village, largely one ethnic group.

TCRdb called clones from the multiplex PCR reads again using CATT. The table includes 28,000 or so gamma-chain clones, almost 1.5% detected once. Gammadelta T cells were flow-sorted from PBMC into Vgamma9/Vdelta2+ and Vdelta2-negative populations for bulk analysis. CDR3 length equals 17 residues. Germline CDR1 GITISATS, CDR2 ISYDGTV (reference sequence). Trimming removed 0 bases from V and 7 bases from J; junction bases left unmatched: 6. This chain links TRGV9 with TRGJP. The J gene, missing from TCRdb, was assigned here through DNA to germline matching. The origin of this receptor is a pool of human donors (malaria-infected and uninfected, not separated). The material sequenced was gamma-delta T cells from blood. Written as DNA, the CDR3 is TGTGCCTTGTGGGAGGTGATTAGGGAGTTGGGCAAAAAAATCAAGGTATTT. Its protein is CALWEVIRELGKKIKVF.